Below, 20 T cell receptor beta chains from the same sample are listed, as sequenced in a study of beta chain features in type 1 diabetes. All of the isolated RNA was reverse transcribed, so expressed TCRB transcripts were sequenced. Generated by immunoSEQ multiplex PCR, the TCRdb table keeps only in-frame clones and is missing some. Seen here are about 290,000 clones, 8% observed once, and the top ten hold 1%. The sequenced sample was central memory CD4+ T cells from blood. The origin of the receptors is a young woman in good health.

This clone was seen a handful of times. V gene TRBV18 combines with J gene TRBJ1-4; D not certain. The CDR3 spans 12 residues. V dropped 1 base and J dropped 12 bases, with 9 bases sitting between them. The V gene's germline CDR1 is KGHSH and CDR2 LQKENI. Here the CDR3 reads CASSPQARELFF. The CDR3 DNA follows: TGTGCCAGCTCACCACAGGCCCGGGAACTGTTTTTT. Complete variable domain (other parts from reference TRBV18 and TRBJ1-4): NAGVMQNPRHLVRRRGQEARLRCSPMKGHSHVYWYRQLPEEGLKFMVYLQKENIIDESGMPKERFSAEFPKEGPSILRIQQVVRGDSAAYFCASSPQARELFFGSGTQLSVL.

V is TRBV10-3 and J is TRBJ1-2, with D hard to call. V was trimmed by 3 bases and J by 9 bases, leaving 14 bases between them. This CDR3 spans 13 amino acids. CDR1 ENHRY and CDR2 SYGVKD come from the germline V gene. The CDR3 is CAISDGGNARYTF. CDR3 sequence (DNA): TGTGCCATCAGTGACGGCGGGAACGCGCGCTACACCTTC.

The rearrangement links TRBV23-1 to TRBJ1-5; the match to TRBD1 covers 8 bases. TRBV23-1 has ORF status, its function being uncertain. The CDR3 length is 19 residues. The J segment lost 0 bases and the V segment lost 1 base, leaving 11 bases of the junction unmatched. CDR3 protein: CASSQFRPDRGDSNQPQHF. CDR3 nucleotide sequence: TGCGCCAGCAGTCAATTCAGACCCGACAGGGGAGATAGCAATCAGCCCCAGCATTTT.

This clone was seen more than once but under ten times. The chain joins TRBV19 to TRBJ2-4; the D gene is possibly TRBD1 (6 bases). V was pared by 3 bases and J by 2 bases, with 20 bases between. The germline CDR1 and CDR2 sequences are LNHDA and SQIVND (reference sequence). CDR3 length: 18 amino acids. This CDR3 is CASSIPLTGKLTKNIQYF. For the CDR3, the DNA is TGTGCCAGTAGTATCCCATTGACAGGAAAGCTGACCAAAAACATTCAGTACTTC.

Note on this clone: This clone may be a read error of a much larger clone one base away. Within the sample, other DNA sequences also encode this same CDR3. The chain joins TRBV9 to TRBJ2-5, with TRBD1 matching over 10 bases. This CDR3 region has 16 residues. CDR1 SGDLS and CDR2 YYNGEE come from the germline V gene. V lost 4 bases to trimming and J lost 1 base; unmatched junction nucleotides: 7. This CDR3 is CASSTGQGGGQETQYF. CDR3 DNA: TGTGCCAGCAGCACTGGACAGGGGGGGGGCCAAGAGACCCAGTACTTC.

The V gene is TRBV7-8, the J gene TRBJ2-7, with D perhaps matching TRBD2 (6 bases). The CDR3 extends over 14 amino acids. CDR1 is SGHVS, CDR2 FQNEAQ, per germline. The ends were cut back, 2 bases at V and 0 bases at J, with 8 bases in the middle. This CDR3 reads CASSLRDSSYEQYF. The CDR3 coding sequence is TGTGCCAGCAGCTTACGGGACTCCTCCTACGAGCAGTACTTC.

The sample holds a few counts of this clone. The chain employs TRBV7-9 and TRBJ1-4; no definite D call. Germline assignment: CDR1 SEHNR and CDR2 FQNEAQ (reference sequence). This CDR3 is built from 14 residues. Trimming left V 4 bases short and J 4 bases short, with 10 bases between. This CDR3 reads CASSSQRDNEKLFF. CDR3 nucleotides: TGTGCCAGCAGCTCCCAGAGGGATAATGAAAAACTGTTTTTT.

This clone has just a few counts. The chain joins TRBV13 to TRBJ2-3; D remains unclear. V was trimmed by 2 bases and J by 0 bases, leaving 15 bases between them. Germline V gene data show CDR1 as PRHDT and CDR2 as FYEKMQ (reference sequence). This CDR3 has 17 amino acids. CDR3 nucleotide sequence: TGTGCCAGCAGCTTATTCGGCCAAGGCGCTAGCACAGATACGCAGTATTTT. This codes for CASSLFGQGASTDTQYF. Full variable domain (remainder filled in from reference TRBV13 and TRBJ2-3): AAGVIQSPRHLIKEKRETATLKCYPIPRHDTVYWYQQGPGQDPQFLISFYEKMQSDKGSIPDRFSAQQFSDYHSELNMSSLELGDSALYFCASSLFGQGASTDTQYFGPGTRLTVL.

V usage is TRBV11-2 and J usage is TRBJ2-1, with 9 bases fitting TRBD2. Per the germline V gene, CDR1 is SGHAT and CDR2 is FQNNGV. This CDR3 contains 16 residues. V lost 6 bases to trimming and J lost 5 bases; unmatched junction nucleotides: 11. The CDR3 here is CASRPRVASGDNEQFF. For the CDR3, the DNA is TGTGCCAGCAGACCCCGTGTGGCTAGCGGGGACAATGAGCAGTTCTTC.

This chain joins TRBV7-9 and TRBJ1-1, with TRBD1 identical over 7 bases. Germline loops: CDR1 SEHNR, CDR2 FQNEAQ (reference sequence). CDR3 length equals 14 residues. Trimming at V came to 5 bases and at J to 5 bases, leaving 8 bases not matched to a gene. The CDR3: CASSITAGGTEAFF. The CDR3 DNA reads TGTGCCAGCAGCATAACTGCAGGGGGGACTGAAGCTTTCTTT. The whole variable domain, remainder taken from reference TRBV7-9 and TRBJ1-1, is DTGVSQNPRHKITKRGQNVTFRCDPISEHNRLYWYRQTLGQGPEFLTYFQNEAQLEKSRLLSDRFSAERPKGSFSTLEIQRTEQGDSAMYLCASSITAGGTEAFFGQGTRLTVV.

The table lists this clone with a few counts. The gene calls are TRBV6-1 and TRBJ1-2, with D unresolved. V was pared by 2 bases and J by 7 bases, with 5 bases between. CDR3 length equals 11 residues. Germline CDR1 and CDR2: MNHNS and SASEGT. The CDR3 loop is CASSERAGYTF. CDR3 nucleotides: TGTGCCAGCAGTGAAAGGGCTGGCTACACCTTC.

In the case of this clone: Additional DNA sequences in this sample encode the identical CDR3. The V call is TRBV6-5, the J call TRBJ2-6, with a possible D match to TRBD1 (5 bases). The CDR3 covers 14 residues. V lost 8 bases and J lost 0, with 8 bases in between. Germline-derived CDR1 and CDR2 are MNHEY and SVGAGI. Written as DNA, the CDR3 is TGTGCCAGCTCAGGGTTCTCTGGGGCCAACGTCCTGACTTTC. This translates into CASSGFSGANVLTF.

This clone was counted at least ten times. The rearrangement uses TRBV6-6 and TRBJ1-3; D is unclear. Between the trimmed V and J ends, which lost 6 bases and 0 bases, there was a span of 15 bases. CDR3 length: 16 amino acids. Germline V gene sequence: CDR1 MNHNY, CDR2 SVGAGI (reference sequence). CDR3 in DNA: TGTGCCAGCAGCCCCAGGCCAGTGGCCTCTGGAAACACCATATATTTT. This encodes CASSPRPVASGNTIYF.

The chain couples TRBV9 to TRBJ2-1; 11 nucleotides agree with TRBD2. Germline V gives CDR1 SGDLS, CDR2 YYNGEE. The ends lost 2 bases at V and 3 bases at J; junction bases unmatched: 4. This CDR3 region has 16 residues. CDR3 residues: CASSVAGLAVYNEQFF. The CDR3 coding sequence is TGTGCCAGCAGCGTGGCGGGACTAGCGGTCTACAATGAGCAGTTCTTC.

This clone showed up just a few times. This chain joins TRBV4-1 and TRBJ1-2, with a weak D call TRBD1 (5 bases). V was cut by 0 bases and J by 0 bases, with 11 bases left in between. There are 16 residues in the CDR3. Germline CDR1 reads MGHRA; CDR2 reads YSYEKL. CDR3 loop: CASSQDRPQANYGYTF. The DNA for the CDR3 is TGCGCCAGCAGCCAAGATAGGCCACAGGCTAACTATGGCTACACCTTC.

Details on this clone: This sequence may be a read error, since a much larger clone differs from it by one base. The chain recombines TRBV28 with TRBJ1-1; D gene ambiguous. Germline lookup yields CDR1 MDHEN and CDR2 SYDVKM. CDR3 length: 12 amino acids. The chain's CDR3 is CAGSLLSAGAFF. The CDR3 DNA sequence: TGTGCCGGCAGTTTACTGTCGGCTGGAGCTTTCTTT.

This clone was seen only a few times. The chain links TRBV6-6 to TRBJ2-4, with TRBD1 as a possible D gene (5 bases). V was trimmed by 0 bases and J by 0 bases, leaving 6 bases between them. CDR3 length equals 15 residues. The V gene's germline CDR1 is MNHNY and CDR2 SVGAGI (reference sequence). CDR3 amino acids: CASSYSDKAKNIQYF. In DNA, the CDR3 is TGTGCCAGCAGTTACTCGGACAAAGCCAAAAACATTCAGTACTTC.

This clone was recorded a few times. V gene TRBV7-2 combines with J gene TRBJ2-1, with 15 bases lining up with TRBD2. Germline V gene sequence: CDR1 SGHTA, CDR2 FQGNSA. The CDR3 extends over 16 amino acids. J was trimmed by 8 bases and V by 5 bases; bases with no gene match: 7. The CDR3 nucleotides read TGTGCCAGCAGCCCAAGGACTAGCGGGGGGGCCCATGAGCAGTTCTTC. This translates into CASSPRTSGGAHEQFF.

The chain links TRBV30 to TRBJ1-1; weak D call: TRBD1 (5 bases). Trimming cost V 3 bases and J 0 bases, with 8 bases left between them. Germline V gene lookup returns CDR1 GTSNPN and CDR2 SVGIG (reference sequence). The length of the CDR3 is 13 residues. The DNA for the CDR3 is TGTGCCTGGAGAGCGACAGTGAACACTGAAGCTTTCTTT. This codes for CAWRATVNTEAFF.

Ten or more counts support this clone. The gene calls are TRBV6-1 and TRBJ2-7, with TRBD2 matching over 11 bases. With 8 bases clipped from V and 0 bases from J, the junction kept 6 bases outside the gene matches. This CDR3 has 15 amino acids. The germline V gene has CDR1 MNHNS and CDR2 SASEGT. CDR3 region: CASGGTSGSSYEQYV. In DNA, the CDR3 is TGTGCCAGCGGGGGGACTAGCGGTAGCTCCTACGAGCAGTACGTC.